These 22 T cell receptor beta chains share one sample of origin, sequenced in a study of T cell responses to AZD1222 COVID-19 vaccine (dated by TCRdb to the early 2020s). Library preparation used the immunoSEQ multiplex PCR assay. The table comes from immuneACCESS by way of TCRdb, which keeps in-frame sequences with V and J called. Part of the clones is missing from these tables; in studies checked, under half for an unresolved V gene and the rest for unknown reasons. The sample table records approximately 100,000 clones; around 85% of these occur just once. Jointly, the top ten make up 4.5% of the sample. The time point label on this specimen signifies: about 28 days (+/-7) after the second vaccine dose. Sequenced here: peripheral blood, sampled 28 days after the second AZD1222 dose. These receptors were collected from an adult who received the AZD1222 COVID-19 vaccine.

V usage is TRBV6-5 and J usage is TRBJ2-6; D is unclear. Trimming took off 10 bases at V and 0 bases at J, with 10 bases between the two ends. The CDR3 covers 14 residues. CDR1 and CDR2 (germline): MNHEY, SVGAGI. The CDR3 reads CAIEVPSGANVLTF. Here the CDR3 DNA reads TGTGCCATCGAAGTCCCCTCTGGGGCCAACGTCCTGACTTTC.

CDR3 DNA: TGTGCCATCAATAAAGCAGTGGCGAATGGCTACACCTTC. It translates to CAINKAVANGYTF. This chain connects TRBV28 to TRBJ1-2; D is unresolved. The CDR3 length is 13 residues. Germline-derived CDR1 and CDR2 are MDHEN and SYDVKM. V shed 10 bases and J shed 6 bases, with 18 bases lying between them.

The gene calls are TRBV6-2 or TRBV6-3 and TRBJ2-7; tentatively, D is TRBD2 (5 bases). The CDR3 covers 14 residues. The V end was cut by 3 bases, the J end by 2 bases, with 11 bases between. The V gene's germline CDR1 is MNHEY and CDR2 SVGEGT. The CDR3 DNA is TGTGCCAGCAGTTATTCGGGAAGCCCCTACGAGCAGTACTTC. Its protein product is CASSYSGSPYEQYF.

The genes are TRBV12-5 and TRBJ1-4, with 7 bases fitting TRBD1. Germline V gene lookup returns CDR1 LGHNT and CDR2 FRNRAP. The CDR3 consists of 17 residues. The J segment lost 0 bases and the V segment lost 5 bases, leaving 9 bases of the junction unmatched. The CDR3 DNA is TGTGCTAGTGGTATCCGACAGGGAGGGACAACTAATGAAAAACTGTTTTTT. This sequence encodes CASGIRQGGTTNEKLFF. Filled out from reference TRBV12-5 and TRBJ1-4, the complete variable domain reads DARVTQTPRHKVTEMGQEVTMRCQPILGHNTVFWYRQTMMQGLELLAYFRNRAPLDDSGMPKDRFSAEMPDATLATLKIQPSEPRDSAVYFCASGIRQGGTTNEKLFFGSGTQLSVL.

The chain uses TRBV19 and TRBJ2-1; TRBD1 matches 12 bases. The CDR3 is 17 amino acids. Per germline, CDR1 LNHDA and CDR2 SQIVND (reference sequence). J was trimmed by 6 bases and V by 5 bases; bases with no gene match: 11. The CDR3 coding sequence is TGTGCCAGTAGTCCGGGACAGGGGGCAACCATCAGCAATGAGCAGTTCTTC. As protein: CASSPGQGATISNEQFF.

The chain combines TRBV11-2 with TRBJ2-3; 8 bases align to TRBD2. This CDR3 is built from 16 residues. CDR1 is SGHAT, CDR2 FQNNGV, per germline. With V trimmed by 5 bases and J by 7 bases, 14 bases remained unmatched. For the CDR3, the DNA is TGTGCCAGCAGCGGGATGGGCGGGGGGTTCATGAATACGCAGTATTTT. Encoded protein: CASSGMGGGFMNTQYF.

The chain recombines TRBV2 with TRBJ1-2, with unresolved D. Trimming took 6 bases from V and 0 from J, leaving 8 bases between them. Germline CDR1 reads SNHLY; CDR2 reads FYNNEI. The CDR3 totals 13 residues. As DNA, the CDR3 is TGTGCCAGCAGCGGCACTACTAACTATGGCTACACCTTC. Translation: CASSGTTNYGYTF.

The gene calls are TRBV18 and TRBJ1-1; D unclear. The CDR3 loop spans 15 amino acids. Trimming removed 0 bases at V and 0 bases at J, with 8 bases between. Germline CDR1 reads KGHSH; CDR2 reads LQKENI. Written as DNA, the CDR3 is TGTGCCAGCTCACCACCCAAGACACTGAACACTGAAGCTTTCTTT. It is translated as CASSPPKTLNTEAFF.

The count of this clone is one. The rearrangement links TRBV3-1 (or the pseudogene TRBV3-2) to TRBJ1-3, with D possibly matching TRBD1 (5 bases). Trimming shortened V by 4 bases and J by 3 bases, and 10 bases separated the two germline ends. CDR3 length: 14 amino acids. Germline V CDR1 and CDR2: LGHDT, YNNKEL (reference sequence). The CDR3, as DNA: TGTGCCAGCAGCCTAACGACAGTTGGAAACACCATATATTTT. It codes for CASSLTTVGNTIYF.

The chain links TRBV9 to TRBJ2-2, with D unresolved. CDR1 SGDLS and CDR2 YYNGEE come from the germline V gene. The CDR3 contains 13 residues. With 4 bases removed from V and 0 bases from J, the gap between germline ends came to 4 bases. CDR3 sequence: CASSPPNTGELFF. The CDR3 region has the DNA TGTGCCAGCAGCCCACCGAACACCGGGGAGCTGTTTTTT.

The V and J genes are TRBV5-1 and TRBJ1-4; D gene ambiguous. From germline, CDR1 is SGHRS and CDR2 YFSETQ. There are 13 residues in the CDR3. Trimming took off 0 bases at V and 8 bases at J, with 8 bases between the two ends. The DNA of the CDR3 is TGCGCCAGCAGCTTGGCCTGGGAAGAAAAACTGTTTTTT. It is translated as CASSLAWEEKLFF.

The V and J genes are TRBV19 and TRBJ1-5, with D perhaps matching TRBD1 (5 bases). Trimming pared 3 bases from V and 1 base from J, leaving 10 bases between. The CDR3 contains 15 residues. Per the germline V gene, CDR1 is LNHDA and CDR2 is SQIVND (reference sequence). The CDR3 reads CASSMRGTSNQPQHF. In DNA, the CDR3 is TGTGCCAGTAGTATGCGGGGGACGAGCAATCAGCCCCAGCATTTT.

The rearrangement joins TRBV10-3 to TRBJ2-3; the D gene is possibly TRBD2 (5 bases). Trimming shortened V by 2 bases and J by 2 bases, and 11 bases separated the two germline ends. There are 15 residues in the CDR3. Germline CDR1 is ENHRY and CDR2 is SYGVKD. CDR3 sequence: CAISEERPLTDTQYF. In DNA form, the CDR3 reads TGTGCCATCAGTGAGGAGCGGCCCCTCACAGATACGCAGTATTTT.

CDR3 coding DNA: TGTGCCAGCAGCTTGGGCTCGACTAGCCTGCGCAATGAGCAGTTCTTC. Its translation: CASSLGSTSLRNEQFF. The rearrangement links TRBV5-4 to TRBJ2-1; TRBD2 aligns across 7 bases. The CDR3 has 16 residues. Trimming took 0 bases from V and 6 from J; bases not matched to a gene: 9. From germline, CDR1 is SGHNT and CDR2 YYREEE (reference sequence). The full variable domain, with the rest looked up from reference TRBV5-4 and TRBJ2-1, is ETGVTQSPTHLIKTRGQQVTLRCSSQSGHNTVSWYQQALGQGPQFIFQYYREEENGRGNFPPRFSGLQFPNYSSELNVNALELDDSALYLCASSLGSTSLRNEQFFGPGTRLTVL.

The chain joins TRBV4-1 to TRBJ1-2, with 9 bases aligning to TRBD1. This CDR3 region has 14 residues. The J segment lost 4 bases and the V segment lost 5 bases, leaving 5 bases of the junction unmatched. Germline loops: CDR1 MGHRA, CDR2 YSYEKL. The CDR3 spells CASSWTGAGYGYTF. CDR3 in DNA: TGCGCCAGCAGCTGGACAGGGGCGGGCTATGGCTACACCTTC.

This clone is a singleton in its sample. The chain employs TRBV6-5 and TRBJ1-2; no clear D gene. Looked up from germline, CDR1 is MNHEY and CDR2 is SVGAGI. This CDR3 has 16 residues. V lost 0 bases and J lost 4, with 15 bases in between. The CDR3 reads CASSYSRTNFGYGYTF. The CDR3 DNA sequence: TGTGCCAGCAGTTACTCCAGGACCAACTTCGGCTATGGCTACACCTTC.

This chain links TRBV27 with TRBJ2-2; D may be TRBD1 (6 bases). The CDR3 is made up of 15 amino acids. Germline lookup yields CDR1 MNHEY and CDR2 SMNVEV (reference sequence). V lost 1 base and J 1 base, leaving 7 bases between the germline ends. The CDR3 reads CASSLYRENTGELFF. DNA of the CDR3: TGTGCCAGCAGTTTATACAGGGAGAACACCGGGGAGCTGTTTTTT.

CDR3 sequence reads: CASSLVISNTGELFF. As DNA, the CDR3 is TGTGCCAGCAGTTTGGTGATATCGAACACCGGGGAGCTGTTTTTT. The chain combines TRBV28 with TRBJ2-2; D not certain. Germline-derived CDR1 and CDR2 are MDHEN and SYDVKM. CDR3 length equals 15 residues. V was cut by 3 bases and J by 0 bases, with 8 bases left in between.

The chain combines TRBV7-2 with TRBJ2-7, with D possibly matching TRBD2 (6 bases). CDR1 is SGHTA, CDR2 FQGNSA, per germline. V lost 1 base, J lost 3 bases, and 19 bases lay in between. The length of the CDR3 is 17 residues. The CDR3 reads CASSLVPPGLAHYEQYF. CDR3 bases: TGTGCCAGCAGCTTAGTTCCTCCGGGACTTGCCCACTACGAGCAGTACTTC.

This clone was recorded once. The rearrangement uses TRBV19 and TRBJ1-3, with 7 nucleotides matching TRBD1. In germline, CDR1 is LNHDA, CDR2 SQIVND (reference sequence). Losses at the gene ends were 8 bases for V and 5 bases for J; bases not matched to a gene: 6. The CDR3 sequence is 13 residues long. The CDR3 region has the DNA TGTGCCAGTGAACAGGGGTACAGAAACACCATATATTTT. This gives the protein CASEQGYRNTIYF.

This chain connects TRBV30 to TRBJ1-5, with D possibly TRBD1 on 5 matching bases. V gave up 0 bases and J gave up 0 bases, with 12 bases separating them. From germline, CDR1 is GTSNPN and CDR2 SVGIG (reference sequence). This CDR3 spans 16 amino acids. The CDR3 DNA is TGTGCCTGGAGTGTATCCCCAGGGTATAGCAATCAGCCCCAGCATTTT. This encodes CAWSVSPGYSNQPQHF.

The gene calls are TRBV6-5 and TRBJ2-1; 10 nucleotides agree with TRBD2. The CDR3 contains 15 residues. The trim removed 0 bases at V and 5 bases at J, leaving 1 base unmatched. Per the germline V gene, CDR1 is MNHEY and CDR2 is SVGAGI. CDR3 region: CASSYSGLADNEQFF. CDR3 sequence (DNA): TGTGCCAGCAGTTACTCCGGACTAGCGGACAATGAGCAGTTCTTC.